A selection of T cell receptor beta chains follows, all from one sample in a study of T cells expressing NK-cell markers. Reanalyzing the 5' RACE reads, TCRdb keeps one entry per CDR3 protein, without DNA. The sample spans about 460,000 distinct CDR3 sequences; the ten largest clones claim almost 1.5%. Specimen: blood T cells: a sorted CD56 or NKG2C T cell subset, CD4+ or CD8+ T cells, or bulk PBMC T cells (not recorded which). The receptor source for this set is a woman between 50 and 59 years old in good health. The CDR3 runs from the conserved cysteine through the conserved F or W. Fields, in order: CDR3 length, J gene, V gene, CDR3 protein.

CDR3 length: 16; J gene: TRBJ2-4; V gene: TRBV9; CDR3 protein: CASSVGGGLAKNIQYF
CDR3 length: 11; J gene: TRBJ2-1; V gene: TRBV15; CDR3 protein: CATSRGEWQFF
CDR3 length: 16; J gene: TRBJ1-2; V gene: TRBV3-1; CDR3 protein: CASSPVPGQGHYGYTF
CDR3 length: 15; J gene: TRBJ2-1; V gene: TRBV7-3; CDR3 protein: CASSSGGAAVNEQFF
CDR3 length: 15; J gene: TRBJ2-5; V gene: TRBV2; CDR3 protein: CASSPSGSSEETQYF
CDR3 length: 14; J gene: TRBJ1-1; V gene: TRBV5-5; CDR3 protein: CASKLTGGGTEAFF
CDR3 length: 15; J gene: TRBJ2-4; V gene: TRBV27; CDR3 protein: CASSLSPDRRSIQYF
CDR3 length: 15; J gene: TRBJ2-3; V gene: TRBV11-2; CDR3 protein: CASSLVGQGTDTQYF
CDR3 length: 22; J gene: TRBJ2-1; V gene: TRBV5-6; CDR3 protein: CASSLDKEGRLGWGISYNEQFF
CDR3 length: 16; J gene: TRBJ2-1; V gene: TRBV11-2; CDR3 protein: CASSSLSGSSYNEQFF
CDR3 length: 19; J gene: TRBJ2-5; V gene: TRBV5-1; CDR3 protein: CASSPGLAGGQGSQETQYF
CDR3 length: 15; J gene: TRBJ2-5; V gene: TRBV5-1; CDR3 protein: CASSLRDRDQETQYF
CDR3 length: 15; J gene: TRBJ2-1; V gene: TRBV6-2/TRBV6-3; CDR3 protein: CASSMVGGMYNEQFF
CDR3 length: 13; J gene: TRBJ2-2; V gene: TRBV6-6; CDR3 protein: CASSYSGTGELFF
CDR3 length: 16; J gene: TRBJ2-1; V gene: TRBV6-5; CDR3 protein: CASSYGWLAHYNEQFF
CDR3 length: 14; J gene: TRBJ2-3; V gene: TRBV7-7; CDR3 protein: CASSLGTGTDTQYF
CDR3 length: 15; J gene: TRBJ2-1; V gene: TRBV7-2; CDR3 protein: CASSLRDRGAGEQFF
CDR3 length: 15; J gene: TRBJ2-1; V gene: TRBV19; CDR3 protein: CASSIGLGGYNEQFF
CDR3 length: 13; J gene: TRBJ2-7; V gene: TRBV2; CDR3 protein: CASSAGLGYEQYF
CDR3 length: 15; J gene: TRBJ2-2; V gene: TRBV6-5; CDR3 protein: CASSYPEARAGELFF
CDR3 length: 18; J gene: TRBJ2-1; V gene: TRBV6-5; CDR3 protein: CASSRRTSGRVSANEQFF
CDR3 length: 15; J gene: TRBJ2-5; V gene: TRBV20-1; CDR3 protein: CSARDGRQMEETQYF
CDR3 length: 15; J gene: TRBJ2-5; V gene: TRBV20-1; CDR3 protein: CSALGTSGKGETQYF
CDR3 length: 17; J gene: TRBJ2-2; V gene: TRBV5-1; CDR3 protein: CASSPVGTGATTGELFF
CDR3 length: 12; J gene: TRBJ1-6; V gene: TRBV14; CDR3 protein: CASSQSSTSLHF
CDR3 length: 14; J gene: TRBJ1-2; V gene: TRBV20-1; CDR3 protein: CSARIPGQVSGYTF
CDR3 length: 13; J gene: TRBJ2-3; V gene: TRBV6-5; CDR3 protein: CASSYTGTDTQYF
CDR3 length: 14; J gene: TRBJ2-1; V gene: TRBV6-5; CDR3 protein: CASSYGGKYNEQFF
CDR3 length: 15; J gene: TRBJ2-1; V gene: TRBV15; CDR3 protein: CATSSTGMAYNEQFF
CDR3 length: 14; J gene: TRBJ2-5; V gene: TRBV5-1; CDR3 protein: CASSPRADQETQYF
CDR3 length: 14; J gene: TRBJ1-5; V gene: TRBV30; CDR3 protein: CAWSPGYSNQPQHF
CDR3 length: 18; J gene: TRBJ2-4; V gene: TRBV4-1; CDR3 protein: CASSQAGGLSEAKNIQYF
CDR3 length: 14; J gene: TRBJ1-2; V gene: TRBV12-5; CDR3 protein: CASGGEVGVPGYTF
CDR3 length: 12; J gene: TRBJ2-2; V gene: TRBV20-1; CDR3 protein: CSASLPNGELFF
CDR3 length: 14; J gene: TRBJ1-2; V gene: TRBV18; CDR3 protein: CASSQSGQGVGYTF
CDR3 length: 16; J gene: TRBJ2-3; V gene: TRBV6-2/TRBV6-3; CDR3 protein: CASSEDSSPNTDTQYF
CDR3 length: 11; J gene: TRBJ2-5; V gene: TRBV20-1; CDR3 protein: CSASGVPTQYF
CDR3 length: 14; J gene: TRBJ1-6; V gene: TRBV4-1; CDR3 protein: CASSRARDNSPLHF